This is a list of T cell receptor beta chains from one sample in a study of T cell repertoires in cytomegalovirus infection. These receptors' targets are unknown. TCRdb re-called the reads through MiXCR, storing one row per CDR3 protein. The table records 60,000 to 75,000 distinct CDR3 sequences, 28% of them present only once. Sequencing used CD8+ T cells from cultured PBMCs, obtained from culture after CMV antigen stimulation. These receptors were obtained from a human donor in good health (CMV status not recorded). Some clones in this sample may be carry-over from other donors' samples. The CDR3 runs from the conserved cysteine through the conserved F or W. Fields, in order: D gene, V gene, J gene, clone size, CDR3 DNA, CDR3 protein. A D gene is named only where the DNA matches it firmly. Expanded clones get a size class; other rows say once, few or many, or leave the size out.

D gene: .; V gene: TRBV7-9; J gene: TRBJ2-2; clone size: many; CDR3 DNA: TGTGCCAGCAGACCTCCGGGACACGGTACCGGGGAGCTGTTTTTT; CDR3 protein: CASRPPGHGTGELFF
D gene: TRBD2; V gene: TRBV6-2/TRBV6-3; J gene: TRBJ2-5; clone size: many; CDR3 DNA: TGTGCCAGCAGTCCCCACCCCGACAGAGTGACTAGCGGGGACCCAGAGACCCAGTACTTC; CDR3 protein: CASSPHPDRVTSGDPETQYF
D gene: TRBD2; V gene: TRBV27; J gene: TRBJ2-1; clone size: medium-sized; CDR3 DNA: TGTGCCAGCAGCATCACTAGCGGGGGGGCCTATGAGCAGTTCTTC; CDR3 protein: CASSITSGGAYEQFF
D gene: .; V gene: TRBV5-1; J gene: TRBJ2-3; clone size: few; CDR3 DNA: TGCGCCAGCAGCTTGACCTCCGGAGGTTGGGATACGCAGTATTTT; CDR3 protein: CASSLTSGGWDTQYF
D gene: .; V gene: TRBV28; J gene: TRBJ1-1; clone size: many; CDR3 DNA: TGTGCCAGCAGTTTGATGGCAGGACTTGGAGGGACTGAAGCTTTCTTT; CDR3 protein: CASSLMAGLGGTEAFF
D gene: .; V gene: TRBV5-5; J gene: TRBJ2-3; clone size: few; CDR3 DNA: TGTGCCAGCATATCAGATACGCAGTATTTT; CDR3 protein: CASISDTQYF
D gene: .; V gene: TRBV30; J gene: TRBJ2-5; clone size: .; CDR3 DNA: TGTGCCTGGGACCCCTTCCGACAGAAAAAAGAGACCCAGTACTTC; CDR3 protein: CAWDPFRQKKETQYF
D gene: .; V gene: TRBV7-6; J gene: TRBJ1-5; clone size: .; CDR3 DNA: TGTGCCAGCGGAGAGGGCAGCTACAATCAGCCCCAGCATTTT; CDR3 protein: CASGEGSYNQPQHF
D gene: TRBD1; V gene: TRBV19; J gene: TRBJ2-7; clone size: .; CDR3 DNA: TGTGCCAGTAGTCTCGCGGCCGGGACAGGGGGACCCCAGAGTACCTACGAGCAGTACTTC; CDR3 protein: CASSLAAGTGGPQSTYEQYF
D gene: .; V gene: TRBV24-1; J gene: TRBJ2-2; clone size: many; CDR3 DNA: TGTGCCACCCAGGGTAGGAAAGGAACCGGGGAGCTGTTTTTT; CDR3 protein: CATQGRKGTGELFF
D gene: .; V gene: TRBV7-9; J gene: TRBJ2-1; clone size: few; CDR3 DNA: TGTGCCAGCAGGCCCAGGGACGGACCCGGGGATGAGCAGTTCTTC; CDR3 protein: CASRPRDGPGDEQFF
D gene: .; V gene: TRBV5-5; J gene: TRBJ1-5; clone size: few; CDR3 DNA: TGTGCCAGCAGCTTTGGCAATAGCAATCAGCCCCAGCATTTT; CDR3 protein: CASSFGNSNQPQHF
D gene: .; V gene: TRBV29-1; J gene: TRBJ1-2; clone size: .; CDR3 DNA: TGCAGCGTTGAACCGGGGTCACAGGGCTACACCTTC; CDR3 protein: CSVEPGSQGYTF
D gene: .; V gene: TRBV28; J gene: TRBJ1-1; clone size: .; CDR3 DNA: TGTGCCAGCAGCCCGTCCGGGCTGGGAACTGAAGCTTTCTTT; CDR3 protein: CASSPSGLGTEAFF
D gene: .; V gene: TRBV4-1; J gene: TRBJ1-2; clone size: once; CDR3 DNA: TGCGCCAGCAGCCAAGGGGAGGCGAGCTATGGCTACACCTTC; CDR3 protein: CASSQGEASYGYTF
D gene: .; V gene: TRBV4-1; J gene: TRBJ1-6; clone size: many; CDR3 DNA: TGCGCCAGCAGCCAAGAGGGAAAAGGTTGGAATTCACCCCTCCACTTT; CDR3 protein: CASSQEGKGWNSPLHF
D gene: .; V gene: TRBV23-1; J gene: TRBJ1-5; clone size: few; CDR3 DNA: TGCGCCAGCAGTCAAATCACACCCCAAAATCAGCCCCAGCATTTT; CDR3 protein: CASSQITPQNQPQHF
D gene: .; V gene: TRBV24-1; J gene: TRBJ1-1; clone size: .; CDR3 DNA: TGTGCCACCAGTGATAATGGGGGCTCGAACACTGAAGCTTTCTTT; CDR3 protein: CATSDNGGSNTEAFF
D gene: .; V gene: TRBV4-3; J gene: TRBJ1-2; clone size: .; CDR3 DNA: TGCGCCAGCAGCCAAGATGTTCTACAGGACTATGGCTACACCTTC; CDR3 protein: CASSQDVLQDYGYTF
D gene: .; V gene: TRBV7-2; J gene: TRBJ2-1; clone size: many; CDR3 DNA: TGTGCCAGCAGCTTCGGGGGCACCTCCTACAATGAGCAGTTCTTC; CDR3 protein: CASSFGGTSYNEQFF
D gene: .; V gene: TRBV6-5; J gene: TRBJ2-7; clone size: .; CDR3 DNA: TGTGCCAGCAGTTACTCCGGACTCCGGGACTGGGCGGACGAGCAGTACTTC; CDR3 protein: CASSYSGLRDWADEQYF
D gene: .; V gene: TRBV20-1; J gene: TRBJ2-1; clone size: few; CDR3 DNA: TGCAGTGCTAGGTGGGTTGATGAGCAGTTCTTC; CDR3 protein: CSARWVDEQFF
D gene: .; V gene: TRBV11-2; J gene: TRBJ2-1; clone size: few; CDR3 DNA: TGTGCCAGCAGCTTAGCGCCCCGGACTCCGCCTTTTGATGAGCAGTTCTTC; CDR3 protein: CASSLAPRTPPFDEQFF
D gene: .; V gene: TRBV4-1; J gene: TRBJ2-1; clone size: few; CDR3 DNA: TGCGCCAGCAGCCAAGAGTGGCAGGCCAGCTCCTACAATGAGCAGTTCTTC; CDR3 protein: CASSQEWQASSYNEQFF
D gene: .; V gene: TRBV7-4; J gene: TRBJ2-4; clone size: few; CDR3 DNA: TGTGCCAGCTCCCGCCAGGGTTACTTC; CDR3 protein: CASSRQGYF
D gene: .; V gene: TRBV6-1; J gene: TRBJ1-6; clone size: many; CDR3 DNA: TGTGCCAGCAGCTCAGGGGCGGCCTATAATTCACCCCTCCACTTT; CDR3 protein: CASSSGAAYNSPLHF
D gene: .; V gene: TRBV27; J gene: TRBJ1-1; clone size: once; CDR3 DNA: TGTGCCAGCAGTTTATCAGGGCTCCTCACTGAAGCTTTCTTT; CDR3 protein: CASSLSGLLTEAFF
D gene: .; V gene: TRBV4-3; J gene: TRBJ2-1; clone size: many; CDR3 DNA: TGCGCCAGCAGCCAAGATAGGGGGGTACCCTACAATGAGCAGTTCTTC; CDR3 protein: CASSQDRGVPYNEQFF
D gene: .; V gene: TRBV12-3/TRBV12-4; J gene: TRBJ1-2; clone size: .; CDR3 DNA: TGTGCCAGCGAAGGGCCCCATGGCTACACCTTC; CDR3 protein: CASEGPHGYTF
D gene: .; V gene: TRBV4-3; J gene: TRBJ1-1; clone size: many; CDR3 DNA: TGCGCCAGCAGCCAAGATCGGGCAGGGAGGTGGACTGAAGCTTTCTTT; CDR3 protein: CASSQDRAGRWTEAFF
D gene: .; V gene: TRBV7-6; J gene: TRBJ2-7; clone size: many; CDR3 DNA: TGTGCCAGCAGCTCTGGGACGAATCTATACGAGCAGTACTTC; CDR3 protein: CASSSGTNLYEQYF
D gene: TRBD2; V gene: TRBV15; J gene: TRBJ2-1; clone size: .; CDR3 DNA: TGTGCCACCAGCAGAGGCGGGAGTGTTTACAATGAGCAGTTCTTC; CDR3 protein: CATSRGGSVYNEQFF
D gene: .; V gene: TRBV27; J gene: TRBJ1-5; clone size: many; CDR3 DNA: TGTGCCAGCAGCTTCGGGGGCAATCAGCCCCAGCATTTT; CDR3 protein: CASSFGGNQPQHF
D gene: TRBD2; V gene: TRBV10-3; J gene: TRBJ2-7; clone size: once; CDR3 DNA: TGTGCCATCAGCGCGCCTGCCAGCGGGAGCTCCTACGAGCAGTACTTC; CDR3 protein: CAISAPASGSSYEQYF
D gene: .; V gene: TRBV7-9; J gene: TRBJ2-7; clone size: .; CDR3 DNA: TGTGCCAGCACGCGTGCGGGCCTCAGCTCCTACGAGCAGTACTTC; CDR3 protein: CASTRAGLSSYEQYF
D gene: .; V gene: TRBV7-6; J gene: TRBJ2-2; clone size: .; CDR3 DNA: TGTGCCAGCAGCTTAGAGGGTCAGGCCAACACCGGGGAGCTGTTTTTT; CDR3 protein: CASSLEGQANTGELFF
D gene: .; V gene: TRBV28; J gene: TRBJ2-7; clone size: .; CDR3 DNA: TGTGCCAGCAGCTCTCGCGGGGTAGCGTCCTACGAGCAGTACTTC; CDR3 protein: CASSSRGVASYEQYF
D gene: TRBD1; V gene: TRBV18; J gene: TRBJ2-7; clone size: .; CDR3 DNA: TGTGCCAGCTCACCAGATACGGACAGGGTGGACGAGCAGTACTTC; CDR3 protein: CASSPDTDRVDEQYF
D gene: .; V gene: TRBV20-1; J gene: TRBJ2-1; clone size: .; CDR3 DNA: TGCAGTGCTAGAGATTGGGACCGAGTCAGCGGTTCCTCCTACAATGAGCAGTTCTTC; CDR3 protein: CSARDWDRVSGSSYNEQFF
D gene: TRBD2; V gene: TRBV18; J gene: TRBJ2-1; clone size: .; CDR3 DNA: TGTGCCAGCTCATCCCGGTCGGGGGGGAGTAGCAATGAGCAGTTCTTC; CDR3 protein: CASSSRSGGSSNEQFF
D gene: .; V gene: TRBV15; J gene: TRBJ1-1; clone size: .; CDR3 DNA: TGTGCCACCAGCACCTTGTTACAGGGCCCTCTAGCTTTCTTT; CDR3 protein: CATSTLLQGPLAFF
D gene: .; V gene: TRBV4-3; J gene: TRBJ1-6; clone size: .; CDR3 DNA: TGCGCCAGCAGCCAAGATACGGACCCTTCCTATAATTCACCCCTCCACTTT; CDR3 protein: CASSQDTDPSYNSPLHF
D gene: TRBD2; V gene: TRBV6-2/TRBV6-3; J gene: TRBJ2-1; clone size: .; CDR3 DNA: TGTGCCAGCAGTCCATGGACTAGCGGGGGTAATGAGCAGTTCTTC; CDR3 protein: CASSPWTSGGNEQFF
D gene: .; V gene: TRBV12-3/TRBV12-4; J gene: TRBJ1-1; clone size: many; CDR3 DNA: TGTGCCAGCAGTTTAGGGGGAATGAACACTGAAGCTTTCTTT; CDR3 protein: CASSLGGMNTEAFF
D gene: .; V gene: TRBV12-3/TRBV12-4; J gene: TRBJ2-3; clone size: few; CDR3 DNA: TGTGCCAGCAGTGAGGGCGGCACAGATACGCAGTATTTT; CDR3 protein: CASSEGGTDTQYF
D gene: .; V gene: TRBV7-3; J gene: TRBJ2-7; clone size: many; CDR3 DNA: TGTGCCAGCAGCCCCCAGGGGCAGGCTAGCTACTACGAGCAGTACTTC; CDR3 protein: CASSPQGQASYYEQYF
D gene: TRBD1; V gene: TRBV7-9; J gene: TRBJ1-1; clone size: many; CDR3 DNA: TGTGCCAGCAGCTTATCTCAGGGGGCGGCCACTGAAGCTTTCTTT; CDR3 protein: CASSLSQGAATEAFF
D gene: TRBD2; V gene: TRBV20-1; J gene: TRBJ2-1; clone size: many; CDR3 DNA: TGCAGTGCTAGAGGGCGGGAGGGAAACGGTGAGCAGTTCTTC; CDR3 protein: CSARGREGNGEQFF
D gene: TRBD1; V gene: TRBV20-1; J gene: TRBJ2-1; clone size: few; CDR3 DNA: TGCAGTGTCCCGGGACAGGGGGAAAATGAGCAGTTCTTC; CDR3 protein: CSVPGQGENEQFF
D gene: .; V gene: TRBV11-3; J gene: TRBJ1-1; clone size: many; CDR3 DNA: TGTGCCAGCAGCTTAGATATGGTGAACACTGAAGCTTTCTTT; CDR3 protein: CASSLDMVNTEAFF
D gene: .; V gene: TRBV6-5; J gene: TRBJ2-7; clone size: few; CDR3 DNA: TGTGCCAGCAGTTACGGGCCGATCGCCTACGAGCAGTACTTC; CDR3 protein: CASSYGPIAYEQYF
D gene: .; V gene: TRBV7-6; J gene: TRBJ1-1; clone size: many; CDR3 DNA: TGTGCCAGCAGCTTAGGGGAACATAGTCAAGCTTTCTTT; CDR3 protein: CASSLGEHSQAFF
D gene: .; V gene: TRBV7-2; J gene: TRBJ2-7; clone size: many; CDR3 DNA: TGTGCCAGCAGCCCCACGTCGTCGGGGGCCTATCCCTACGAGCAGTACTTC; CDR3 protein: CASSPTSSGAYPYEQYF
D gene: TRBD1; V gene: TRBV11-2; J gene: TRBJ2-7; clone size: .; CDR3 DNA: TGTGCCAGCAGCGCATCGACAGGGGGCGTCTACGAGCAGTACTTC; CDR3 protein: CASSASTGGVYEQYF
D gene: TRBD1; V gene: TRBV7-9; J gene: TRBJ2-1; clone size: few; CDR3 DNA: TGTGCCAGCAGCCAATCAGGGGGCATATCAGAGCAGTTCTTC; CDR3 protein: CASSQSGGISEQFF
D gene: .; V gene: TRBV7-9; J gene: TRBJ1-2; clone size: many; CDR3 DNA: TGTGCCAGCAGCCCCCGGGGGGCGATGGGCTATGGCTACACCTTC; CDR3 protein: CASSPRGAMGYGYTF
D gene: TRBD2; V gene: TRBV27; J gene: TRBJ2-1; clone size: few; CDR3 DNA: TGTGCCAGCAGTTCCTACTACTCCGGGACTAGCGGGGGGTACAATGAGCAGTTCTTC; CDR3 protein: CASSSYYSGTSGGYNEQFF
D gene: .; V gene: TRBV7-9; J gene: TRBJ2-7; clone size: many; CDR3 DNA: TGTGCCAGCAGCTTAGCAAGTGACTCCTACGAGCAGTACTTC; CDR3 protein: CASSLASDSYEQYF
D gene: .; V gene: TRBV7-4; J gene: TRBJ2-6; clone size: .; CDR3 DNA: TGTGCCAGCAGCTTGGCGGTTGGGGCCAACGTCCTGACTTTC; CDR3 protein: CASSLAVGANVLTF